A single sample gave rise to the 23 T cell receptor beta chains below, sequenced in a study of graft-versus-host responses after intestinal transplantation. Measured with immunoSEQ multiplex PCR; TCRdb has only the in-frame clones, and not every one. The data contain roughly 6,400 clones, approximately 25% of them singletons. The source material was alloreactive CD4+ T cells from a mixed lymphocyte reaction culture, sampled before transplantation. Subset given: CFSE-low proliferating T cells sorted from roughly six-day pre-transplant mixed lymphocyte reaction (GvH or HvG direction). These receptors were taken from a human patient who was an organ donor for intestinal transplantation.

This clone was detected only a few times. V is TRBV7-4 and J is TRBJ2-2; 10 positions agree with TRBD2. This CDR3 has 14 residues. Germline loops: CDR1 SGHVT, CDR2 SQSDAQ. V shed 8 bases, J shed 3 bases, and the junction held 3 bases outside the gene matches. The CDR3 region has the DNA TGTGCCAGCCGAGCGGGAGGGGACACCGGGGAGCTGTTTTTT. Amino acids: CASRAGGDTGELFF.

J is TRBJ2-5 and V is TRBV7-9, with 14 bases matching TRBD2. J gave up 2 bases and V 4 bases, and 3 bases lay outside the gene matches. Germline V gives CDR1 SEHNR, CDR2 FQNEAQ (reference sequence). This CDR3 comprises 16 residues. The chain's CDR3 is CASSSRTSGRQETQYF. CDR3 nucleotide sequence: TGTGCCAGCAGCTCCCGGACTAGCGGGAGGCAAGAGACCCAGTACTTC.

The rearrangement joins TRBV29-1 to TRBJ2-7; 14 nucleotides align to TRBD2. Per the germline V gene, CDR1 is SQVTM and CDR2 is ANQGSEA. The CDR3 has 18 residues. V gave up 1 base and J gave up 5 bases; unmatched junction bases: 13. CDR3: CSVEGGPGTSGSSNEQYF. DNA for the CDR3: TGCAGCGTTGAAGGGGGCCCCGGGACTAGCGGGAGTAGTAACGAGCAGTACTTC.

As to this clone: Being one base from a much bigger clone, this may be a read error. This sample includes further DNA sequences coding for the same CDR3. The J gene is TRBJ2-4, the V gene TRBV30; 7 bases agree with TRBD2. CDR1 is GTSNPN and CDR2 is SVGIG in the germline V gene (reference sequence). The CDR3 consists of 14 residues. V was clipped by 0 bases and J by 8 bases; unmatched bases: 7. CDR3 in amino acids: CAWSVSGGWDIQYF. The CDR3 DNA follows: TGTGCCTGGAGTGTATCCGGGGGGTGGGACATTCAGTACTTC.

This clone was counted a few times. This rearrangement joins TRBV19 to TRBJ1-1, with D tentatively TRBD1 (5 bases). Germline CDR1 reads LNHDA; CDR2 reads SQIVND (reference sequence). The V gene lost 3 bases and the J gene lost 0 bases, with 8 bases spanning the gap. The CDR3 is 14 amino acids. CDR3 DNA sequence: TGTGCCAGTAGTATTCCCAGGGTGAACACTGAAGCTTTCTTT. Protein product: CASSIPRVNTEAFF.

This clone is a singleton in its sample. The J gene is TRBJ2-7, the V gene TRBV6-6; 11 nucleotides agree with TRBD2. V shed 4 bases, J shed 2 bases, and the junction held 1 base outside the gene matches. This CDR3 region has 14 residues. Germline V gene data show CDR1 as MNHNY and CDR2 as SVGAGI (reference sequence). The CDR3: CASSSTSGTYEQYF. The CDR3 region has the DNA TGTGCCAGCAGTTCGACTAGCGGGACCTACGAGCAGTACTTC.

The sample holds a few counts of this clone. V gene TRBV7-3 combines with J gene TRBJ2-2; 7 positions agree with TRBD2. With V trimmed by 5 bases and J by 1 base, 1 base remained unmatched. CDR3 length: 14 residues. The germline CDR1 and CDR2 sequences are SGHTA and FQGTGA. The CDR3 is CASSPSGNTGELFF. Written as DNA, the CDR3 is TGTGCCAGCAGCCCTAGCGGGAACACCGGGGAGCTGTTTTTT.

CDR3 in DNA: TGCGCCAGCAGCTTTAGGGGAAACTTAGCGGGACTCCTCAATGAGCAGTTCTTC. Translation gives CASSFRGNLAGLLNEQFF. The rearrangement uses TRBV5-1 and TRBJ2-1, with 8 bases that match TRBD2. This CDR3 region has 18 residues. Unmatched junction bases numbered 16, after V lost 2 bases and J lost 6 bases. Germline CDR1 SGHRS, CDR2 YFSETQ.

The V gene is TRBV4-3, the J gene TRBJ1-3, with D uncertain. This CDR3 region has 12 residues. The V gene's germline CDR1 is LGHNA and CDR2 YSLEER. Trimming shortened V by 2 bases and J by 1 base, and 0 bases separated the two germline ends. DNA of the CDR3: TGCGCCAGCAGCCAATCTGGAAACACCATATATTTT. This translates into CASSQSGNTIYF.

This clone was found a few times. V usage is TRBV28 and J usage is TRBJ2-3; 8 bases map to TRBD1. V was pared by 2 bases and J by 5 bases, with 6 bases of the junction left unmatched. The CDR3 has 15 amino acids. The germline V gene encodes CDR1 MDHEN and CDR2 SYDVKM. The CDR3 sequence: CASSLPQGAGDTQYF. DNA of the CDR3: TGTGCCAGCAGTTTACCCCAGGGGGCGGGAGATACGCAGTATTTT.

This clone has just a few counts. The chain links TRBV7-9 to TRBJ2-7, with a weak D call TRBD2 (6 bases). The CDR3 spans 14 residues. CDR1 and CDR2 from the germline V gene are SEHNR and FQNEAQ (reference sequence). Trimming shortened V by 1 base and J by 1 base, and 8 bases separated the two germline ends. The CDR3 DNA reads TGTGCCAGCAGCTTAGTTCTAGCGTCCTACGAGCAGTACTTC. This codes for CASSLVLASYEQYF.

This clone is medium-sized by share. The CDR3 bases are TGTGCCAGCAGTGTAGGGCGGGGGTACTACGAGCAGTACTTC. Its translation: CASSVGRGYYEQYF. The chain combines TRBV2 with TRBJ2-7, with 7 bases lining up with TRBD2. This CDR3 is built from 14 residues. The germline gives CDR1 SNHLY, CDR2 FYNNEI. Trimming took 4 bases from V and 3 from J; bases not matched to a gene: 6.

The V gene is TRBV19, the J gene TRBJ2-6; 8 bases align to TRBD1. This CDR3 comprises 16 residues. The V and J ends lost 2 bases and 1 base, in that order; junction bases with no gene match: 1. Germline V gives CDR1 LNHDA, CDR2 SQIVND (reference sequence). The CDR3 reads CASSIRTGSGANVLTF. CDR3 DNA sequence: TGTGCCAGTAGTATACGGACAGGGTCTGGGGCCAACGTCCTGACTTTC.

V gene TRBV20-1 combines with J gene TRBJ1-1; tentatively, D is TRBD1 (5 bases). This CDR3 contains 11 residues. Germline values: CDR1 DFQATT, CDR2 SNEGSKA (reference sequence). Written as DNA, the CDR3 is TGCGGCGCCGGGGGGTTCACTGAAGCTTTCTTT. It yields the protein CGAGGFTEAFF.

This clone has only a few counts. The chain uses TRBV7-2 and TRBJ2-7; TRBD1 agrees at 9 bases. Trimming took 2 bases from V and 2 from J; bases not matched to a gene: 4. The CDR3 is made up of 15 amino acids. Germline V CDR1 and CDR2: SGHTA, FQGNSA. The CDR3 region is CASSLRQGETYEQYF. CDR3 DNA: TGTGCCAGCAGCTTAAGACAGGGGGAGACCTACGAGCAGTACTTC.

This clone is labeled as medium-sized. CDR3 nucleotides: TGTGCCAGCAGCTTGTCCCCTAACCGGGTCGGAGATACGCAGTATTTT. This gives the protein CASSLSPNRVGDTQYF. This chain uses TRBV5-4 with TRBJ2-3; unclear D gene. Germline V gene data show CDR1 as SGHNT and CDR2 as YYREEE (reference sequence). Trimming took off 1 base at V and 5 bases at J, with 17 bases between the two ends. This CDR3 is built from 16 residues.

In its sample, this clone was seen a few times. V is TRBV1 and J is TRBJ2-2; TRBD2 is the table's D call and was not checked against the DNA. TRBV1 is shown as a pseudogene. The CDR3 runs 16 residues. CDR3 sequence: CTSSQGGLANTGELFF. In nucleotides, the CDR3 is TGCACCAGCAGCCAAGGGGGACTAGCGAACACCGGGGAGCTGTTTTTT.

This clone was counted only a few times. This chain connects TRBV7-2 to TRBJ2-2, with a weak D call TRBD2 (6 bases). CDR3 length equals 18 residues. The V end was cut by 2 bases, the J end by 0 bases, with 16 bases between. Germline loops: CDR1 SGHTA, CDR2 FQGNSA. The CDR3 nucleotides read TGTGCCAGCAGCTTAAATCCCCCGGGAGCGACGAACACCGGGGAGCTGTTTTTT. It specifies CASSLNPPGATNTGELFF.

The V and J genes are TRBV18 and TRBJ2-1; no definite D call. Trimming left V 4 bases short and J 7 bases short, with 8 bases between. CDR1 and CDR2 from the germline V gene are KGHSH and LQKENI. The CDR3 loop spans 12 amino acids. Written as DNA, the CDR3 is TGTGCCAGCTCACTAAACTATAATGAGCAGTTCTTC. It encodes CASSLNYNEQFF.

The sample holds a few counts of this clone. A read error may be the cause here, since a much bigger clone is one base away. The V call is TRBV6-5, the J call TRBJ1-2; D remains unclear. Germline V CDR1 and CDR2: MNHEY, SVGAGI. This CDR3 is 13 amino acids long. The CDR3 DNA is TGTTCCAGCAGTGACGACGTCAACTATGGCTACACCTTC. Protein sequence: CSSSDDVNYGYTF.

CDR3 nucleotides: TGTGCCAGCAGCTCAGGAATAGCGGGAGCCTACGAGCAGTACTTC. Its protein is CASSSGIAGAYEQYF. V is TRBV7-2 and J is TRBJ2-7; 9 positions agree with TRBD2. The V and J ends lost 4 bases and 2 bases, in that order; junction bases with no gene match: 6. The germline V gene has CDR1 SGHTA and CDR2 FQGNSA. This CDR3 has 15 residues.

The V gene is TRBV10-1, the J gene TRBJ2-1, with 13 bases aligning to TRBD2. Per the germline V gene, CDR1 is WNHNN and CDR2 is SYGVQD (reference sequence). With 2 bases clipped from V and 4 bases from J, the junction kept 2 bases outside the gene matches. The CDR3 runs to 16 residues. CDR3 amino acids: CASSETTSGRYNEQFF. The CDR3 DNA reads as TGCGCCAGCAGTGAGACGACTAGCGGGAGGTACAATGAGCAGTTCTTC.

CDR3 bases: TGTGCCAGCAGCTTAACGGGAGATACGCAGTATTTT. Protein product: CASSLTGDTQYF. The rearrangement links TRBV11-3 to TRBJ2-3; D remains unclear. V was clipped by 2 bases and J by 5 bases, with 5 bases between them. The CDR3 spans 12 residues. Germline CDR1 SGHNT, CDR2 YENEEA.